One sample yielded the 26 T cell receptor beta chains listed below, sequenced in a study of blood T cell repertoires in COVID-19. Sequencing was performed with immunoSEQ multiplex PCR; in TCRdb, only in-frame clones are kept and a portion is missing. The sample lists about 54,000 clones, approximately 90% occurring once. The sequenced sample consisted of peripheral blood. Receptors were obtained from a woman in her fifties or sixties with active or convalescent COVID-19.

The rearrangement links TRBV19 to TRBJ1-5; 9 nucleotides line up with TRBD1. V dropped 3 bases and J dropped 0; count of bases not matched to a gene: 6. The germline V gene has CDR1 LNHDA and CDR2 SQIVND (reference sequence). The CDR3 has 17 residues. The CDR3 protein is CASSITTGGFSNQPQHF. CDR3 coding DNA: TGTGCCAGTAGTATCACGACAGGGGGATTTAGCAATCAGCCCCAGCATTTT.

CDR3 nucleotides: TGTGCCAGCAGCTTTAGCTGGGTGGGTGGAAACACCATATATTTT. Protein sequence: CASSFSWVGGNTIYF. This chain links TRBV9 with TRBJ1-3, with unresolved D. The CDR3 has 15 amino acids. V dropped 4 bases and J dropped 3 bases, with 14 bases sitting between them. Germline V gene lookup returns CDR1 SGDLS and CDR2 YYNGEE.

This clone was counted between two and nine times. The rearrangement uses TRBV28 and TRBJ1-5, with D possibly TRBD1 on 6 matching bases. Germline values: CDR1 MDHEN, CDR2 SYDVKM. V was clipped by 9 bases and J by 5 bases, with 11 bases between them. The CDR3 runs 12 residues. CDR3 nucleotides: TGTGCCAGTGAACGACAGGATCAGCCCCAGCATTTT. It encodes CASERQDQPQHF.

This clone was recorded once. This chain links TRBV5-1 with TRBJ2-1; D might be TRBD1 (6 bases). This CDR3 comprises 15 residues. Trimming removed 1 base at V and 3 bases at J, with 11 bases between. Looked up from germline, CDR1 is SGHRS and CDR2 is YFSETQ. CDR3 in amino acids: CASSLRQDGYNEQFF. CDR3 sequence (DNA): TGCGCCAGCAGCTTGCGACAGGATGGCTACAATGAGCAGTTCTTC.

The V gene is TRBV28, the J gene TRBJ1-2; D gene uncertain. Germline CDR1 reads MDHEN; CDR2 reads SYDVKM. The length of the CDR3 is 12 residues. V was shortened by 5 bases and J by 4 bases, with 8 bases between the two germline ends. The DNA for the CDR3 is TGTGCCAGCAGTATCCGGGTCTATGGCTACACCTTC. It is translated as CASSIRVYGYTF.

This sequence joins TRBV12-3 or TRBV12-4 and TRBJ2-5; no definite D call. CDR3 length: 13 amino acids. Deletions cut 6 bases from V and 5 bases from J, with 13 bases between. CDR3 region: CASSLSVEETQYF. For the CDR3, the DNA is TGTGCCAGCAGCCTCAGCGTAGAGGAGACCCAGTACTTC.

The chain uses TRBV24-1 and TRBJ2-5, with a tentative D call TRBD1 (5 bases). Per the germline V gene, CDR1 is KGHDR and CDR2 is SFDVKD. The CDR3 extends over 15 amino acids. The germline V and J ends were trimmed by 6 bases and 2 bases, with 15 bases remaining between them. CDR3 region: CATSPRGAGQETQYF. The CDR3 DNA reads as TGTGCCACCAGTCCCCGTGGGGCAGGGCAAGAGACCCAGTACTTC.

The J gene is TRBJ2-7, the V gene TRBV7-3; D might be TRBD2 (6 bases). Trimming left V 2 bases short and J 6 bases short, with 26 bases between. Germline-derived CDR1 and CDR2 are SGHTA and FQGTGA. The CDR3 is 18 amino acids. The CDR3 loop reads CASSLLPQGSSVGSEQYF. DNA of the CDR3: TGTGCCAGCAGCTTATTACCCCAGGGATCTAGCGTGGGCTCCGAGCAGTACTTC.

The rearrangement joins TRBV30 to TRBJ2-2; possibly TRBD2 for D (6 bases). The CDR3 covers 15 residues. V lost 0 bases and J 5 bases, leaving 13 bases between the germline ends. Germline CDR1 GTSNPN, CDR2 SVGIG (reference sequence). CDR3 nucleotide sequence: TGTGCCTGGAGTGTACCGGGACTTGATACCGGGGAGCTGTTTTTT. This codes for CAWSVPGLDTGELFF.

The chain uses TRBV24-1 and TRBJ2-3; maybe TRBD2 (6 bases). V lost 3 bases, J lost 5 bases, and 17 bases lay in between. The germline V gene has CDR1 KGHDR and CDR2 SFDVKD. There are 16 residues in the CDR3. CDR3 amino acids: CATSDRLDNNIDTQYF. DNA for the CDR3: TGTGCCACCAGTGATCGACTAGATAATAACATAGATACGCAGTATTTT.

The V call is TRBV10-1, the J call TRBJ2-7, with D perhaps matching TRBD2 (5 bases). The V end was cut by 3 bases, the J end by 7 bases, with 16 bases between. The germline gives CDR1 WNHNN, CDR2 SYGVQD (reference sequence). The CDR3 totals 14 residues. As DNA, the CDR3 is TGCGCCAGCAGTGAATCGGGGATATACGGAGAGCAGTACTTC. It is translated as CASSESGIYGEQYF.

The chain links TRBV27 to TRBJ2-4; 7 bases map to TRBD2. Trimming cost V 6 bases and J 0 bases; bases outside gene matches: 8. Germline V gene lookup returns CDR1 MNHEY and CDR2 SMNVEV (reference sequence). The CDR3 spans 16 residues. For the CDR3, the DNA is TGTGCCAGCAGCCCTAGCGGTTCTTTAGCCAAAAACATTCAGTACTTC. Translating gives CASSPSGSLAKNIQYF.

This rearrangement joins TRBV4-2 to TRBJ1-1; D might be TRBD1 (6 bases). Germline V gene lookup returns CDR1 LGHNA and CDR2 YNFKEQ. This CDR3 has 14 residues. Trimming took off 4 bases at V and 4 bases at J, with 13 bases between the two ends. CDR3 in amino acids: CASSPRQAITEAFF. The CDR3 DNA reads as TGTGCCAGCAGCCCCCGACAGGCGATCACTGAAGCTTTCTTT.

The chain links TRBV18 to TRBJ2-1; D possibly corresponds to TRBD2 (6 bases). CDR3 length equals 15 residues. Trimming pared 3 bases from V and 6 bases from J, leaving 15 bases between. In germline, CDR1 is KGHSH, CDR2 LQKENI. The CDR3 sequence: CASSPLRDGANEQFF. Written as DNA, the CDR3 is TGTGCCAGCTCACCCTTGCGGGACGGGGCCAATGAGCAGTTCTTC.

The V call is TRBV6-2 or TRBV6-3, the J call TRBJ2-7; 7 bases map to TRBD2. In germline, CDR1 is MNHEY, CDR2 SVGEGT. V lost 7 bases to trimming and J lost 0 bases; unmatched junction nucleotides: 6. This CDR3 has 14 residues. The CDR3 DNA reads TGTGCCAGCAACCCAGCGGGATTCTCCTACGAGCAGTACTTC. Encoded protein: CASNPAGFSYEQYF.

V and J are TRBV5-1 and TRBJ1-4; weak D call: TRBD1 (6 bases). V was shortened by 1 base and J by 1 base, with 11 bases between the two germline ends. Germline V gene data show CDR1 as SGHRS and CDR2 as YFSETQ. This CDR3 has 16 residues. The CDR3 DNA reads TGCGCCAGCAGCTTGCGGCCGGGACAAACTAATGAAAAACTGTTTTTT. Translating it yields CASSLRPGQTNEKLFF.

As DNA, the CDR3 is TGCAGCGTTGGTCGACAGGGGAACGAGCAGTACTTC. Protein: CSVGRQGNEQYF. The rearrangement links TRBV29-1 to TRBJ2-7, with 8 bases identical to TRBD1. CDR1 and CDR2 (germline): SQVTM, ANQGSEA. The CDR3 totals 12 residues. J was trimmed by 5 bases and V by 4 bases; bases with no gene match: 4.

In nucleotides, the CDR3 is TGTGCCACCAGTGCACTAGGCGGTGGGGTCTACAATGAGCAGTTCTTC. This sequence encodes CATSALGGGVYNEQFF. The V gene is TRBV24-1, the J gene TRBJ2-1; possible D gene TRBD2, 5 bases. Trimming took 5 bases from V and 3 from J, leaving 16 bases between them. The CDR3 spans 16 residues. Looked up from germline, CDR1 is KGHDR and CDR2 is SFDVKD.

The V gene is TRBV4-2, the J gene TRBJ1-1; no clear D. Germline V gives CDR1 LGHNA, CDR2 YNFKEQ. Trimming removed 2 bases from V and 0 bases from J, with 7 bases in between. This CDR3 is built from 14 residues. The CDR3 spells CASSQNAVNTEAFF. Here the CDR3 DNA reads TGTGCCAGCAGCCAAAATGCAGTGAACACTGAAGCTTTCTTT.

The chain has TRBV30 and TRBJ1-4, with TRBD1 matching 7 bases. The trim removed 3 bases at V and 6 bases at J, leaving 4 bases unmatched. The CDR3 is 13 residues long. Germline V gene sequence: CDR1 GTSNPN, CDR2 SVGIG (reference sequence). The CDR3 DNA sequence: TGTGCCTGGAGCAAACAGGGGCATGAAAAACTGTTTTTT. It codes for CAWSKQGHEKLFF.

The chain employs TRBV5-5 and TRBJ1-4; TRBD1 might be the D (5 bases). V was trimmed by 1 base and J by 3 bases, leaving 10 bases between them. The CDR3 is 15 amino acids. Germline V gene lookup returns CDR1 SGHKS and CDR2 YYEKEE (reference sequence). The CDR3 nucleotides read TGTGCCAGCAGCTTGAGGGGTGTAGCTAATGAAAAACTGTTTTTT. This gives the protein CASSLRGVANEKLFF.

This clone is a singleton in its sample. The chain couples TRBV11-1 to TRBJ2-4, with TRBD1 identical over 8 bases. The V gene's germline CDR1 is SGHAT and CDR2 FQDESV (reference sequence). V lost 6 bases to trimming and J lost 4 bases; unmatched junction nucleotides: 8. The CDR3 is made up of 15 amino acids. CDR3 nucleotides: TGTGCCAGCAGTTCCCTCGGGACAGGAAAAAACATTCAGTACTTC. It specifies CASSSLGTGKNIQYF.

The gene calls are TRBV6-5 and TRBJ2-6, with D maybe TRBD1 (6 bases). CDR3 size: 15 residues. Germline CDR1 MNHEY, CDR2 SVGAGI. V was trimmed by 7 bases and J by 0 bases, leaving 10 bases between them. CDR3 nucleotides: TGTGCCAGCACGAGAGGGGGCTCTGGGGCCAACGTCCTGACTTTC. This sequence encodes CASTRGGSGANVLTF.

This rearrangement joins TRBV28 to TRBJ1-2; TRBD1 matches at 8 bases. The CDR3 consists of 15 residues. The germline V gene has CDR1 MDHEN and CDR2 SYDVKM. J lost 8 bases, V lost 1 base, and 9 bases had no gene match. This CDR3 is CASSLSTWTGNGYTF. Written as DNA, the CDR3 is TGTGCCAGCAGTTTATCCACCTGGACAGGGAACGGCTACACCTTC.

This clone was observed a few times. The chain is built from TRBV7-2 and TRBJ1-5; D might be TRBD1 (5 bases). V was shortened by 1 base and J by 5 bases, with 9 bases between the two germline ends. CDR1 and CDR2 from the germline V gene are SGHTA and FQGNSA. This CDR3 is built from 14 residues. For the CDR3, the DNA is TGTGCCAGCAGCTTAGAGTCCAGGGATCAGCCCCAGCATTTT. Its translation: CASSLESRDQPQHF.

This sequence joins TRBV7-2 and TRBJ1-2; tentative D call: TRBD1 (6 bases). CDR1 and CDR2 (germline): SGHTA, FQGNSA. The CDR3 consists of 15 residues. The ends were cut back, 6 bases at V and 5 bases at J, with 19 bases in the middle. The CDR3 DNA is TGTGCCAGCAGATCACCGGGACAAAGCATATATGGCTACACCTTC. Translating it yields CASRSPGQSIYGYTF.